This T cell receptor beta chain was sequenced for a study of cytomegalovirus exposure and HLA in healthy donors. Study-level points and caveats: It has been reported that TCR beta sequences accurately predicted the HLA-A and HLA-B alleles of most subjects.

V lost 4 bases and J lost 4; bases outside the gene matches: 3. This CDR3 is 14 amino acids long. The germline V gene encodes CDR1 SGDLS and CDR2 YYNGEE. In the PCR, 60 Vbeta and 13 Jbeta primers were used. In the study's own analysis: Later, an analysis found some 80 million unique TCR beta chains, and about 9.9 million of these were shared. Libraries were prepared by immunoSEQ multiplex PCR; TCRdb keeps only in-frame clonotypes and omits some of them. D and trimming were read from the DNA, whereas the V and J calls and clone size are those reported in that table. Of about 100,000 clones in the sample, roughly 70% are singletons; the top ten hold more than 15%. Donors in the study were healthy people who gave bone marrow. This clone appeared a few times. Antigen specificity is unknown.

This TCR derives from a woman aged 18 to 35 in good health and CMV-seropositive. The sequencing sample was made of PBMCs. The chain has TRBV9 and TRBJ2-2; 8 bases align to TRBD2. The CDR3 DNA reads TGTGCCAGCAGCTTGGGACTAGTCACCGGGGAGCTGTTTTTT. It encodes CASSLGLVTGELFF.